The source of this T cell receptor (beta chain) is a study of shared clonotypes between healthy human individuals. Study-wide context: Per donor, CD8 memory used one plate, CD8 naive used two, CD4 memory used three and CD4 naive used three. General study findings and limits: The four-donor shared clonotypes exceeded non-shared clonotypes in generation probability, with non-shared ones scoring lower. Across four donors, naive CD4 shared roughly 5%, naive CD8 over 3%, memory CD4 roughly 2.4%, memory CD8 over 0.3%.

Note on this clone: Its antigen remains unknown.

The CDR3 totals 18 residues. The V gene's germline CDR1 is SEHNR and CDR2 FQNEAQ (reference sequence). The V gene end was trimmed by 4 bases and the J gene end by 6 bases; junction bases not matched to a gene: 18. Naive CD8 cells were CD45RO-negative, positively selected for CCR7, excluding terminally differentiated effector memory CD45RA+ cells. Each PCR replicate from the sorted subsets contained 200 to 250 ng DNA, which is some 32,000 T cell genomes. Produced via immunoSEQ multiplex PCR; TCRdb's table is partial and in-frame only. The table lists about 2.1 million clones, over 85% of them singletons, with about 1.6% in the top ten.

The gene calls are TRBV7-9 and TRBJ2-1; TRBD1 matches at 7 bases. The TCR sequence derives from a man between 18 and 35 years old in good health. Some clones in this sample may be carry-over from other donors' samples. The sample comprised naive CD8+ T cells from PBMCs. The CDR3 loop reads CASSSRDLTGPRSNEQFF. The CDR3 DNA reads as TGTGCCAGCAGCTCCAGGGACCTGACAGGGCCGAGATCCAATGAGCAGTTCTTC.